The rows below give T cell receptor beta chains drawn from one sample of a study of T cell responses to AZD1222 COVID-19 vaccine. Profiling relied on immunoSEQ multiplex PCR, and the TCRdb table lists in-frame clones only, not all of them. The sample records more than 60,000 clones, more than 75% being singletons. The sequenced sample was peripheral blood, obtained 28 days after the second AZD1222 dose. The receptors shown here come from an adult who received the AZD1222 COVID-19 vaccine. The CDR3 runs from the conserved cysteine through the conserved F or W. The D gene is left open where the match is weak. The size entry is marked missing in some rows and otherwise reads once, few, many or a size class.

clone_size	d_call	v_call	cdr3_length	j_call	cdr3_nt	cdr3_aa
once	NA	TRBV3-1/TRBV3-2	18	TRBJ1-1	TGTGCCAGCAGCCAAAACTTCTTTCTGGGCGCCTGGGACACTGAAGCTTTCTTT	CASSQNFFLGAWDTEAFF
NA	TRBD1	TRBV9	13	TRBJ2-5	TGTGCCAGCAGCAGGGAGACAGGGGGCACCCAGTACTTC	CASSRETGGTQYF
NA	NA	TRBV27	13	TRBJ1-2	TGTGCCAGCAGGAGCGAGGGGTCTTCTGGCTACACCTTC	CASRSEGSSGYTF
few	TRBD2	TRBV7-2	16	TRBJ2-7	TGTGCCAGCAGCTTAGGGGGAGCGGGGACCCCCTACGAGCAGTACTTC	CASSLGGAGTPYEQYF
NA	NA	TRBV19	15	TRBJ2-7	TGTGCCAGTAGTATCGCTAGAGGACAGCACTACGAGCAGTACTTC	CASSIARGQHYEQYF
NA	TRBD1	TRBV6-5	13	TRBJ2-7	TGTGCCAGCAGGCGGGACAGGGCCTACGAGCAGTACTTC	CASRRDRAYEQYF
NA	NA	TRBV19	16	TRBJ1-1	TGTGCCACCGGGGACCGACCAAGGGGGGGAGGCACTGAAGCTTTCTTT	CATGDRPRGGGTEAFF
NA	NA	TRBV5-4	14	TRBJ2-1	TGTGCCAGCAGCATCAGACTAGGCCGCAATGAGCAGTTCTTC	CASSIRLGRNEQFF
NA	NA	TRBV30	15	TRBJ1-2	TGTGCCTGGAGTGTAGGGGGGAGGGCCACGAAAGGCTACACCTTC	CAWSVGGRATKGYTF
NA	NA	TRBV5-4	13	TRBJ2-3	TGTGCCAGCAGCTTATTGGGGGGAGATACGCAGTATTTT	CASSLLGGDTQYF
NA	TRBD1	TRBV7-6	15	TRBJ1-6	TGTGCCAGCAGCTCCGTTGACAGGGACAATTCACCCCTCCACTTT	CASSSVDRDNSPLHF
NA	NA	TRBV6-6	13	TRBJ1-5	TGTGCCAGCAGGCCCGGGTGGAATCAGCCCCAGCATTTT	CASRPGWNQPQHF
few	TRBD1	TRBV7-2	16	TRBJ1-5	TGTGCCAGCAGCTTATCCGCACAGGGGACTAATCAGCCCCAGCATTTT	CASSLSAQGTNQPQHF
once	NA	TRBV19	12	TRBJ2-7	TGTGCCAGTAGTACGGGAACCTACGAGCAGTACTTC	CASSTGTYEQYF
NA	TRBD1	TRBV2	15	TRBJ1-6	TGTGCCAGCAGCGAGGGAACAGGGGGAGTCTCACCCCTCCACTTT	CASSEGTGGVSPLHF
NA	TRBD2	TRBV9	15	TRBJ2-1	TGTGCCAGCAGCCTAGGGACTAGCAACTACAATGAGCAGTTCTTC	CASSLGTSNYNEQFF
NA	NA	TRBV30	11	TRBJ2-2	TGTGCCTGGACGGGGGACAGGGAGCTGTTTTTT	CAWTGDRELFF
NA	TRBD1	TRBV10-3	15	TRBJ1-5	TGTGCCATCAGGGCCGGACAGGATAGCAATCAGCCCCAGCATTTT	CAIRAGQDSNQPQHF
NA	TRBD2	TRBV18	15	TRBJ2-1	TGTGCCAGCTCACCAGCGGGGGGAGCCTACAATGAGCAGTTCTTC	CASSPAGGAYNEQFF
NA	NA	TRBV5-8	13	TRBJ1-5	TGTGCCAGCAGCTACGGGGGGCGGCAGCCCCAGCATTTT	CASSYGGRQPQHF
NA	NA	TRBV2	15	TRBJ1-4	TGTGCCAGCGACCCCGGGAGGCAGGTTAATGAAAAACTGTTTTTT	CASDPGRQVNEKLFF
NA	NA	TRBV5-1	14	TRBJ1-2	TGCGCCAGCAGCTTGGGGGAGGGCGGCTATGGCTACACCTTC	CASSLGEGGYGYTF
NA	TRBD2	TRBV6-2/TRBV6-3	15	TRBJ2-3	TGTGCCAGCAGTTTTAGCGGGGCTAGCACAGATACGCAGTATTTT	CASSFSGASTDTQYF
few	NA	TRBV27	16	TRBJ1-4	TGTGCCAGCAGCCGGACGAGCCGGGCAACTAATGAAAAACTGTTTTTT	CASSRTSRATNEKLFF
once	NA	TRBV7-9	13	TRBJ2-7	TGTGCCAGCAGCCCCGAAGGGAGACTCGAGCAGTACTTC	CASSPEGRLEQYF
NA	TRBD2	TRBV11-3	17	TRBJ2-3	TGTGCCAGCAGCTCCCGGACTAGCGGGGGGGGCACAGATACGCAGTATTTT	CASSSRTSGGGTDTQYF
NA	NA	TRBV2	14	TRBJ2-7	TGTGCCAGCAGTGAAGAGTGGGGGGACTACGAGCAGTACTTC	CASSEEWGDYEQYF
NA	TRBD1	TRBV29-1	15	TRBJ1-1	TGCAGCGTCGATGGACAGGGAAACTTGAACACTGAAGCTTTCTTT	CSVDGQGNLNTEAFF
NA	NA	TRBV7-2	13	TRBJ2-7	TGTGCCAGCAGCTCACAGGGGAGGTACGAGCAGTACTTC	CASSSQGRYEQYF
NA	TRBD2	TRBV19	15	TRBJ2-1	TGTGCCAGTAGTACATCTAGCGGGGGCTACAATGAGCAGTTCTTC	CASSTSSGGYNEQFF